This T cell receptor (beta chain) was captured by sequencing in a study of cytomegalovirus exposure and HLA in healthy donors (dated by TCRdb to the late 2010s). About the study as a whole: An earlier analysis of 550 to 700 of the donors reported about 290 Gb of sequence data and some 100 million unique TCR beta sequences from 150 million to 200 million T cells. Donor age, sex, ethnicity and CMV serostatus were compiled alongside the repertoire data. In a later analysis, previously published TCR beta repertoires from 600 to 850 donors were re-analyzed and high-resolution HLA genotyping was added so that TCR occurrence patterns could be studied. The study aimed to test whether signatures of past pathogen exposure could be identified by cataloging public T cell receptors. To decide whether each TCR beta V gene segment behaved as functional or pseudogenic, an earlier analysis of some 600 of the donors relied on high-throughput TCR beta sequencing. A later genetic analysis took genome-wide SNP genotypes for about 60% of the roughly 670 donors and used that subset as a discovery cohort. The study combined high-throughput TCR immunosequencing, statistical association of individual TCRs with disease status, and machine learning to predict cytomegalovirus infection status. The T cell repertoires of several hundred subjects were profiled by immunosequencing and related to cytomegalovirus serostatus. In addition to the first cohort of roughly 700 subjects, a separate validation cohort of some 120 different subjects was used. Approximately 300 gigabases of sequencing data and tens of millions of unique TCR sequences were included in an early release covering roughly 700 HLA-typed donors. Rather than using new phenotypic data, the later analysis identified candidate immune exposures from TCR beta sequences and from how often those sequences occurred across donors. Roughly 5 DR-DQ haplotypes were handled as single units for association and clustering, since linkage in the cohort was strong. HLA typing included class I and class II loci at four-digit resolution. Typing coverage differed by locus: A, B, C, DRB1 and DQB1 were typed in about 620-640 donors, DQA1 in about 550, DPA1 in around 610, and DPB1 in 400 to 480. Every repertoire in the discovery cohort had been generated on one and the same sequencing platform. Of the 300 to 450 genotyped donors, around 81% fell in the genetic ancestry cluster associated with self-reported Caucasian donors. Across 398 genotyped donors of the cohort, an average of approximately 200,000 unique TCR beta nucleotide sequences per donor were sequenced, and around 20% of those sequences were non-productive. The paper as a whole reports these results and caveats: Roughly uniform sequencing depth across donors was assumed in presence/absence analyses, although this assumption may not hold. Several of the top co-occurrence clusters appeared to be linked to parvovirus B19, influenza, CMV and Epstein-Barr virus, according to a later analysis. A later analysis found that most CMV-associated TCR beta chains appeared HLA-restricted, with HLA associations seemingly driven largely by CMV exposure. A further reported finding was that TCR beta sequences accurately predicted the HLA-A and HLA-B alleles for most subjects in the first cohort. Because HLA typing was unavailable for some donors at each locus, only the typed subset was used in association tests. A later genetic analysis associated a missense DCLRE1C variant with V-gene and J-gene trimming of TCR beta chains, and an independent cohort replicated the association. This cohort had only TCR beta chains sequenced, and the lack of alpha or paired-chain data limited which features could be detected. Some IMGT-functional V segments, including TRBV6-2 and TRBV6-3, could not be told apart with the 87-base-pair reads, so those segments were excluded. Broadly in line with IMGT annotations, most TCR beta V segments showed up in productive rearrangements about 87% or about 30% of the time in an earlier analysis of around 600 of the donors. A cluster of highly shared sequence variants was judged likely to be a technical artifact of the sequencing pipeline. Most TCR sequences were seen in very few donors, while some public TCRs were found in many individuals. Some 16 rarely observed V segments, including chromosome 9 orphons, were excluded from the earlier analysis of just under 600 of the donors because counts were too low. Specific HLA alleles were associated with 15,000 to 20,000 TCR beta sequences at a false discovery rate of 0.05 in a later analysis. In vitro tests confirmed that a few of the cytomegalovirus-associated TCR beta chains recognize cytomegalovirus antigens. The authors suggested that the approach could potentially be extended to other disease states and immunological phenotypes. The classifier was reported to diagnose cytomegalovirus status with high specificity and sensitivity in both the original and validation cohorts. For the cohort, immune exposure information was limited to CMV serostatus. In a later analysis, HLA-associated TCR beta chains were found to be more clonally expanded and to have lower generation probabilities than equally common non-associated chains. Linkage disequilibrium might explain the correlated functional status among segregating V segments, but an unknown experimental factor could not be excluded. A total of some 180 TCR beta chains were listed by the study as associated with cytomegalovirus. A later analysis found that TCR association rates varied across HLA loci, with DRB1 alleles showing the most associated TCRs and HLA-C alleles the fewest. Strong co-occurrence of HLA alleles, especially DR and DQ, made assigning TCR associations to individual alleles difficult. In a later genetic analysis, fewer N-insertions in productive TCRs were reported among donors in an Asian-associated ancestry cluster than the roughly 710-donor mean.

The germline ends are 7 bases apart after V is trimmed by 0 bases and J by 3 bases. The CDR3 sequence holds 15 residues, the cysteine and phenylalanine included. Of the read, only the CDR3 DNA is kept; its 45 bases are in frame from base 1. CDR1 and CDR2 (SGHDT, YYEEEE) derive from the germline V gene. A word on this clone: There is no known antigen for this receptor.

The cohort was made up of several hundred healthy bone marrow donors. Cohort members were all nominally healthy when sampled, although unrecorded immune exposures were likely present. The donor was CMV seronegative and belonged to the group of more than 300 seronegative cohort members. A peripheral blood sample was collected from each donor, and TCR beta sequencing was performed on peripheral blood mononuclear cells. Genomic DNA extraction from the blood cell samples was performed with the Qiagen DNeasy Blood Extraction Kit. Receptor libraries were prepared by the immunoSEQ multiplex PCR assay. A mixture of 60 forward primers for TCR Vbeta segments and 13 reverse primers for TCR Jbeta segments was used in the multiplex PCR. The CDR3 region of rearranged TCR beta genes was amplified from genomic DNA with a multiplex PCR assay. The Illumina HiSeq System was used to sequence the amplified TCR beta libraries as 87-base-pair reads. Turning to the authors' computational methods: Across the 700 or so repertoires, a later analysis counted 78 million or so unique TCR beta chains, around 10 million of which were shared by at least two donors. To remove PCR and sequencing errors, raw reads were error-corrected and collapsed into unique sequences using a nearest-neighbor algorithm that merged closely related sequences. V, D and J gene segments were assigned by aligning CDR3 sequences to IMGT reference sequences. For a sequence to be retained, at least a six-nucleotide match to both a V gene segment and a J gene segment was required. Rearrangements were classified as productive when the CDR3 lacked stop codons and remained in frame with V and J, and all other rearrangements were classified as non-productive. CDR3 was defined by IMGT convention, running from the second conserved V-encoded cysteine to the conserved J-encoded phenylalanine. The earlier analysis of fewer than 700 of the donors excluded sequences that lacked an unambiguous match to a single V gene segment. In an earlier analysis of some 590 of the donors, a V segment was called functional when productive rearrangements were above 56.7%, and segregating when the standard deviation between donors exceeded 5%. A statistical classification framework was built for diagnosing cytomegalovirus status from the catalog of TCR beta chain sequences. V and J gene assignment, in a later analysis, came from comparing TCR nucleotide sequences with IMGT/GENE-DB human TR gene sequences. The TCRdist pipeline was used in a later analysis to assign CDR3 sequences and most-parsimonious VDJ recombination scenarios. A later analysis defined each TCR beta chain by its CDR3 amino acid sequence plus V-gene family, and excluded reads lacking a unique V-gene family. A later analysis removed several hundred highly shared, low-generation-probability nucleotide sequences to deal with suspected cross-contamination and a sequencing artifact. In a later analysis, a clonal expansion index for each public chain was calculated from normalized within-repertoire ranks of inferred template counts. Generation probabilities in a later analysis came from a VDJ recombination model fitted to out-of-frame rearrangements, and those results were checked against IGoR. A later analysis scored TCR-TCR, TCR-HLA and TCR-CMV co-occurrence with hypergeometric tests, applying a repertoire-size bias correction to TCR pairs. A later analysis estimated false discovery rates by permuting HLA or CMV assignments 20 times. In a later analysis, co-occurring TCRs were grouped using DBSCAN, and TCRdist sequence similarity was added for clustering within HLA-allele-positive subsets. For co-occurrence clustering, repertoires with fewer than 30,000 or more than 120,000 public chains were excluded, along with five repertoires with anomalous nucleotide sharing. TCRdb re-hosts the immuneACCESS table, in-frame sequences only. Its copies lack some clones; in the studies checked, an unresolved V gene accounts for under half of them, and the cause for the rest is not known. V and J calls and clone size follow that table, whereas D and trimming were derived from the DNA. The data table for this sample lists 100,000 to 150,000 clones. The ten most abundant clones make up approximately 1% of the sample.

The chain is assembled from TRBV5-6 and TRBJ1-6; a tentative D call is TRBD1 (6 bases match). Specimen: PBMCs. The TCR sequence derives from a man in his late teens or twenties in good health and CMV-seronegative. The CDR3 loop reads CASSLGTVYNSPLHF. Here is the DNA: TGTGCCAGCAGCTTGGGGACAGTCTATAATTCACCCCTCCACTTT.